One T cell receptor beta chain is described in this entry. Assay: immunoSEQ multiplex PCR; the TCRdb copy retains only in-frame clones and omits some. The sample includes over 150,000 clones, approximately 80% of them seen just once. These data originate in a study of blood T cell repertoires in COVID-19. Study overall: COVID-19 samples, acute and convalescent, were from the United States, Italy and Spain.

Trimming cost V 3 bases and J 3 bases, with 4 bases left between them. The V gene's germline CDR1 is SQVTM and CDR2 ANQGSEA. The length of the CDR3 is 11 residues. The chain employs TRBV29-1 and TRBJ2-3; D unresolved. This receptor was obtained from a woman aged 40 to 50 with COVID-19, enrolled during active disease. The specimen sequenced was peripheral blood. CDR3 sequence (DNA): TGCAGCGTTGATTTAACAGATACGCAGTATTTT. It is translated as CSVDLTDTQYF.